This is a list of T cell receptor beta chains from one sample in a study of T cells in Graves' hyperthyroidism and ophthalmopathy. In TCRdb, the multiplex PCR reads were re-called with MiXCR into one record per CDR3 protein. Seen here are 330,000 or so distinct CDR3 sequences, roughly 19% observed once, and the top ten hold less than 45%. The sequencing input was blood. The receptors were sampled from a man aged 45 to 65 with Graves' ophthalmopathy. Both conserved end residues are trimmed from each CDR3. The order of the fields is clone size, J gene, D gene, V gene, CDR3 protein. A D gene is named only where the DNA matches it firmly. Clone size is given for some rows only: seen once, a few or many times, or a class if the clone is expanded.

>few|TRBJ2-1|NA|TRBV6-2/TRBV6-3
ASSPGSYEQF
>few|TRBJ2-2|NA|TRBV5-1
ASSLKARKDTGELF
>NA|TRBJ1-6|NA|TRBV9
ASTPGINNSPLH
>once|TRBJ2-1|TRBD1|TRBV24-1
ATSGVTGTGSYNEQF
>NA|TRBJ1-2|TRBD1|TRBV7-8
ASSSRQGWDGYT
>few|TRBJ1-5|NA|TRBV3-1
ASSQGRNQPQH
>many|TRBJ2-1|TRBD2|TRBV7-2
ASSLGLAGLQF
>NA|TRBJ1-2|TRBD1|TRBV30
AWNSDRDYYGYT
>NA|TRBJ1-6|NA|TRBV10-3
AIRPDSNYNSPLH
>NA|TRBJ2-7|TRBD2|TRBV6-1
ASRRPTTSGTYEQY
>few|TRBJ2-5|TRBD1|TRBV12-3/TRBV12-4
ASSSMGQAFGETQY
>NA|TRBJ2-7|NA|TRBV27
ASSWRGYNSYEQY
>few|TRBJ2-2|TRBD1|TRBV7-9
ASSLAGQGITGELF
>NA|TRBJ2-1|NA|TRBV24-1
ATSDFPSAKNYNEQF
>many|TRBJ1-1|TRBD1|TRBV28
ASSKTPGTGNPEAF
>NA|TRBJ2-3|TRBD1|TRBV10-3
AISYSGGRPDTQY
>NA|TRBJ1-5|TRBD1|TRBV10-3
AISAQGAHNQPQH
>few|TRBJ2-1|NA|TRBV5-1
ASSPGVAYNEQF
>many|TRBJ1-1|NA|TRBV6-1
ASRFTRLNTEAF
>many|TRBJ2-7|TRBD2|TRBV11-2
ASSLAGTSGYEQY
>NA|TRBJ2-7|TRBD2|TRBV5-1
ASSLGGEGGHSRAKSYEQY
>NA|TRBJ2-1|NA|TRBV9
ASRWARRDEQF
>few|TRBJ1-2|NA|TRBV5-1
ASSLRSYGYT
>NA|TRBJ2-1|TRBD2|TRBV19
ASSIGLANEQF
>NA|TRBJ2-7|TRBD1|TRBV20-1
SARAGQGAYEQY
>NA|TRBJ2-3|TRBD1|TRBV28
ATQDRGRLDTQY
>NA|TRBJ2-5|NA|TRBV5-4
ASRTGTEETQY
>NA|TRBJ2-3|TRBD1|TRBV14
ASSTGASTDTQY
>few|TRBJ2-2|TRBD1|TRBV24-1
ATSDLGQGNTGELF
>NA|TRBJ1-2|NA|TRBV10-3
AISGRDVGLGYT
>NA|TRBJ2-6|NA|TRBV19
ASTRELISSGANVLT
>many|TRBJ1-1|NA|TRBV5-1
ASSPYPPQLDMNTEAF
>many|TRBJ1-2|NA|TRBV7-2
ASSLATVYGYT
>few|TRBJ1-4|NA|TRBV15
ATSRGTENEKLF
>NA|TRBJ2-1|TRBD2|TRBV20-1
SGKVGTSWGRQQF
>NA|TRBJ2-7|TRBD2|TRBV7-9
ASSYVSGRADPEQY
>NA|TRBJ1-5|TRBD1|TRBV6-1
ASSDRGGGNQPQH